This T cell receptor (beta chain) emerged from a study of cytomegalovirus exposure and HLA in healthy donors. Study-wide context: The study placed about 81% of its roughly 400 genotyped donors in the Caucasian-associated ancestry cluster.

Study findings and constraints: Apart from CMV serostatus, no immune exposure information was available. Altogether, some 170 TCR beta chains were recorded as cytomegalovirus-associated.

There were likely unrecorded immune exposures, though donors were nominally healthy when sampled. Germline V gene data show CDR1 as SGHAT and CDR2 as FQNNGV. Trimming cost V 5 bases and J 10 bases; bases outside gene matches: 7. This CDR3 spans 15 amino acids. Turning to this clone: Antigen: not known.

The PCR used 60 Vbeta and 13 Jbeta primers. Method: immunoSEQ multiplex PCR; TCRdb's copy keeps in-frame clones and lacks some. The table has roughly 150,000 clones, 65% to 85% seen once. The chain uses TRBV11-2 and TRBJ2-1; 14 nucleotides match TRBD2. The sequenced sample was PBMCs. This TCR was sampled from a male donor in good health and CMV-seronegative. The CDR3 DNA follows: TGTGCCAGCAGCACCAGACTAGCGGGGGGGCAGGAGCAGTTCTTC. Protein sequence: CASSTRLAGGQEQFF.